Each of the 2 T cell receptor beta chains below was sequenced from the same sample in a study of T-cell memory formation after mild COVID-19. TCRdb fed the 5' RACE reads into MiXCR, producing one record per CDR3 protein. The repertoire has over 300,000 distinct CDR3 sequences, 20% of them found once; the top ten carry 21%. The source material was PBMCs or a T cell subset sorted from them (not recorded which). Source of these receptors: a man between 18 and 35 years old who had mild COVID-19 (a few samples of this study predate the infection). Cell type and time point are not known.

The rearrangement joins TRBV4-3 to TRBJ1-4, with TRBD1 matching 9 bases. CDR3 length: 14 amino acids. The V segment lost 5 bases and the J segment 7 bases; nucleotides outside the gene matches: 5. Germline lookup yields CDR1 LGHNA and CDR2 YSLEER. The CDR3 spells CASSDRDRAEKLFF. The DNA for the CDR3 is TGCGCCAGCAGCGACCGGGACAGGGCTGAAAAACTGTTTTTT.

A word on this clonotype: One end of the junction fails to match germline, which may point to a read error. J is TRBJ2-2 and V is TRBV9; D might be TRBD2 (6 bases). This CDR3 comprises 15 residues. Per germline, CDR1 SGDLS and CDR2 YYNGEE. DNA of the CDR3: TGTGCCATCAGCGTAGAGGGGACTGGTTCTGGGGAGCTGTTTTTT. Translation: CAISVEGTGSGELFF.